The clone carrying this T cell receptor (beta chain) was seen repeatedly, ten times or more. These data belong to a study of blood T cell repertoires in COVID-19. Turning to the study itself: From T cells, B-cell-depleted T cells, or PBMCs came the material, which was cDNA or gDNA.

The CDR3 is 13 amino acids. V was cut by 5 bases and J by 6 bases, with 12 bases left in between. How the authors handled the data: Scientists estimated how many nucleated cells there were by amplifying reference gene primers. Clones were read by immunoSEQ multiplex PCR, and TCRdb kept only the in-frame ones, dropping some. That table is the source of V, J and clone size, and D and trimming were worked out from the DNA. The sample contains some 180,000 clones, more than 75% of which appear only once. Sequenced: PBMCs or T cells enriched from blood (not recorded which). This sequence originates from a man in his 60s who had been exposed to COVID-19. The genes are TRBV12-3 or TRBV12-4 and TRBJ2-3; D remains ambiguous. CDR3 region: CASSPLLPDTQYF. Here the CDR3 DNA reads TGTGCCAGCAGTCCCCTCCTTCCGGATACGCAGTATTTT.